Listed below are T cell receptor beta chains from one sample, sequenced in a study of control samples from healthy donors and cancer patients. TCRdb's table, derived via immunoSEQ multiplex PCR, lists solely in-frame clones and lacks some. The sample has fewer than 150,000 clones; approximately 90% are singletons. The specimen was blood. Receptor source: a woman younger than 35 in good health. CDR3s include the opening cysteine and the closing phenylalanine or tryptophan. The D gene is left open where the match is weak.

j_call,v_call,d_call,cdr3_aa
TRBJ2-3,TRBV27,NA,CASSLFSASNEADTQYF
TRBJ1-1,TRBV28,NA,CASSLFGSANTEAFF
TRBJ1-2,TRBV7-9,TRBD1,CASSSGRTGLNDYGYTF
TRBJ2-5,TRBV5-1,NA,CASSLEGEETQYF
TRBJ2-3,TRBV6-1,NA,CASSEGWSTDTQYF
TRBJ1-1,TRBV30,NA,CAGYRVPMNTEAFF
TRBJ2-1,TRBV27,TRBD1,CASSSDRVNEQFF
TRBJ2-1,TRBV4-3,NA,CASSQDRNTYNEQFF
TRBJ1-1,TRBV1,NA,CTSSYYNRDRAAFF
TRBJ2-2,TRBV27,NA,CASNSHYGNTGELFF
TRBJ1-5,TRBV18,NA,CASSEQDSNQPQHF
TRBJ2-2,TRBV2,NA,CASSEFTTTGELFF
TRBJ2-7,TRBV6-6,NA,CASMGSPTYYEQYF
TRBJ1-5,TRBV11-2,NA,CASSSEQGHQPQHF
TRBJ1-1,TRBV19,NA,CATHSGVGFLNTEAFF
TRBJ2-3,TRBV12-3/TRBV12-4,NA,CASSARSQDTQYF
TRBJ1-5,TRBV5-4,NA,CASSLGVHQPQHF
TRBJ1-1,TRBV5-1,NA,CASSENWQGRNTEAFF
TRBJ1-1,TRBV7-2,TRBD1,CASSLQGSYGTGTEAFF
TRBJ1-1,TRBV10-3,NA,CAISGTPNTEAFF
TRBJ1-5,TRBV7-9,TRBD1,CASSPGTGNQPQHF
TRBJ2-1,TRBV14,NA,CASSQLGSNEQFF
TRBJ2-3,TRBV7-7,NA,CASSWTLGDTQYF
TRBJ1-5,TRBV18,NA,CASSPGGDQPQHF
TRBJ2-5,TRBV5-4,TRBD1,CASSHRGTGGPYVQETQYF
TRBJ1-6,TRBV6-5,NA,CASSPRGRANSPLHF
TRBJ1-1,TRBV4-3,NA,CASSQDRVGNTEAFF
TRBJ1-1,TRBV29-1,TRBD1,CSVARQGGTEAFF
TRBJ2-5,TRBV5-1,NA,CASSRRGQGETQYF
TRBJ1-1,TRBV2,TRBD1,CASSRQGTMNTEAFF
TRBJ2-2,TRBV4-3,NA,CASSRGFGPRYGELFF
TRBJ2-1,TRBV28,TRBD1,CASTRLGTGRYNEQFF
TRBJ1-1,TRBV7-9,NA,CASSLKGGNTEAFF
TRBJ1-2,TRBV7-2,TRBD1,CASSSGQGEGYTF
TRBJ1-1,TRBV25-1,NA,CASSAEGGNTEAFF
TRBJ2-7,TRBV9,NA,CASSVMKVSEQAYEQYF
TRBJ2-3,TRBV20-1,NA,CSAPIIDTQYF
TRBJ2-7,TRBV14,NA,CASSQDNGETYEQYF
TRBJ2-7,TRBV27,NA,CASSLLQGSEQYF
TRBJ1-1,TRBV7-9,TRBD1,CASIKTGGHAEAFF
TRBJ2-3,TRBV9,NA,CASSASGYTDTQYF
TRBJ2-2,TRBV4-1,TRBD2,CASSQLAGITGELFF
TRBJ1-2,TRBV29-1,TRBD1,CSVDLPGQSYGYTF
TRBJ2-4,TRBV14,NA,CASSSGKNIQYF
TRBJ2-3,TRBV28,NA,CASKSSPADTQYF
TRBJ2-1,TRBV2,TRBD2,CASTPGLAVNQAYNEQFF
TRBJ1-1,TRBV18,TRBD1,CASSPDTGVMNTEAFF
TRBJ1-2,TRBV6-2/TRBV6-3,NA,CASSTSRLSDYTF
TRBJ1-5,TRBV28,TRBD1,CASSHKTGGGNQPQHF
TRBJ2-7,TRBV7-8,NA,CASSYGTQAADQTLHNYEQYF
TRBJ2-3,TRBV29-1,TRBD2,CSAVLAGGITDTQYF
TRBJ1-4,TRBV12-2,NA,CASRPIRGQGEEKLFF
TRBJ1-3,TRBV6-1,NA,CASSEVGNTIYF
TRBJ2-3,TRBV7-9,NA,CASSLAVYKASTDTQYF
TRBJ1-1,TRBV5-6,NA,CASSLVGTPNTEAFF